This T cell receptor beta chain was sequenced in a study of immune heterogeneity within non-small cell lung tumors. Study-wide points: Within each patient, tumor sites shared identical dominant CDR3 beta clonotypes and also held site-unique high-frequency clones.

The CDR3 extends over 11 amino acids. Trimming cost V 3 bases and J 10 bases, with 10 bases left between them. CDR1 GTSNPN and CDR2 SVGIG come from the germline V gene (reference sequence). As template, the study used bulk tumor genomic DNA at 500 to 750 ng per sample. While surgery was under way, several biopsies spaced far apart were taken per primary tumor. Patients underwent curative surgery for non-small cell lung cancer (untreated and newly diagnosed). The TCR beta CDR3 region underwent multiplex PCR amplification with 32 V and 13 J primers. TCRdb re-called the multiplex PCR reads with MiXCR, one entry per CDR3 protein. This table holds 21,000 or so distinct CDR3 sequences, less than 35% found once. This clonotype was counted only a few times. Its target is not known.

The material sequenced was lung tumor tissue. The sequence was collected from a man aged 35 to 55 with non-small cell lung cancer. This sequence joins TRBV30 and TRBJ2-1, with a weak D call TRBD1 (6 bases). CDR3 amino acids: CAWRAGTEQFF. CDR3 sequence (DNA): TGTGCCTGGAGGGCCGGGACAGAGCAGTTCTTC.